Described below is a single T cell receptor beta chain sequence and its context. Its matching antigen is unknown. This entry belongs to a study of T cell responses to AZD1222 COVID-19 vaccine. Notes on the study in general: Donors were mostly white British, more females; clonal diversity possibly underestimated. Spike-specific TCR breadth and depth were elevated following two AZD1222 doses.

The data were produced by immunoSEQ multiplex PCR, yet TCRdb's version contains in-frame clones alone and is incomplete. The sample lists more than 150,000 clones, around nine tenths occurring once. There are 16 residues in the CDR3. V was pared by 4 bases and J by 5 bases, with 12 bases of the junction left unmatched. Germline assignment: CDR1 SGHNT and CDR2 YYREEE (reference sequence). The chain carries TRBV5-4 and TRBJ2-5; 9 bases map to TRBD1. The origin of this receptor is an adult in good health. The material sequenced was peripheral blood, taken on day 0 of AZD1222 vaccination. The chain's CDR3 is CASSQSWTGDLETQYF. In DNA form, the CDR3 reads TGTGCCAGCAGCCAAAGCTGGACAGGGGATTTGGAGACCCAGTACTTC.